The rows below give T cell receptor beta chains drawn from one sample of a study of identical twins. TCRdb ran MiXCR on the 5' RACE reads and lists one entry per CDR3 protein. The sample lists about 1.7 million distinct CDR3 sequences; around 29% were seen once. Sequenced input: cord blood. The receptors stem from a newborn girl in good health. CDR3s include the opening cysteine and the closing phenylalanine or tryptophan. The order of the fields is V gene, CDR3 protein.

v_gene: TRBV25-1; CDR3aa: CASRPTGGISGEQYF
v_gene: TRBV28; CDR3aa: CASLVGTLGERYF
v_gene: TRBV7-2; CDR3aa: CASSLVGTSGRAGLNEQFF
v_gene: TRBV10-3; CDR3aa: CAISEFATNEKLFF
v_gene: TRBV20-1; CDR3aa: CSARDVIGQQETQYF
v_gene: TRBV2; CDR3aa: CASSAQGPTYEQYF
v_gene: TRBV7-2; CDR3aa: CASSLRIPQSSSYNEQFF
v_gene: TRBV27; CDR3aa: CASSFAPDSSQAGGYTF
v_gene: TRBV12-3/TRBV12-4; CDR3aa: CASTLELFF
v_gene: TRBV5-4; CDR3aa: CASSLYRRETDTQYF
v_gene: TRBV20-1; CDR3aa: CSARGSTGNGYTF
v_gene: TRBV5-1; CDR3aa: CASSFRTGSNEKLFF
v_gene: TRBV5-4; CDR3aa: CASSGTSGPSYEQYF
v_gene: TRBV6-1; CDR3aa: CASSERQGVDEQYF
v_gene: TRBV10-3; CDR3aa: CAISEMGTGYTEAFF
v_gene: TRBV27; CDR3aa: CASSLSPRSNTEAFF
v_gene: TRBV27; CDR3aa: CASSSWRTGRRYF
v_gene: TRBV28; CDR3aa: CASSFTIRGSNEKLFF
v_gene: TRBV28; CDR3aa: CASSTRVLHEQYF
v_gene: TRBV6-6; CDR3aa: CASSNGTGLRSYNEQFF
v_gene: TRBV5-5; CDR3aa: CASSSGLGWGPDQPQHF
v_gene: TRBV20-1; CDR3aa: CSASWPGQRPGELFF
v_gene: TRBV18; CDR3aa: CASSPWSSGGSTDTQYF
v_gene: TRBV20-1; CDR3aa: CSASSDVIQYF
v_gene: TRBV9; CDR3aa: CASSFRLPDTQYF
v_gene: TRBV7-9; CDR3aa: CASSLDGGKTYNEQFF
v_gene: TRBV7-2; CDR3aa: CATKLERGGTDTQYF
v_gene: TRBV4-2; CDR3aa: CASSQDRRLFNNEQFF
v_gene: TRBV6-2/TRBV6-3; CDR3aa: CASSYRDGGRIVNEQYF
v_gene: TRBV18; CDR3aa: CASSPSGTGGKNQPQHF
v_gene: TRBV7-6; CDR3aa: CASSRPRWSSGANVLTF
v_gene: TRBV20-1; CDR3aa: CSARVLGDNTEAFF
v_gene: TRBV4-2; CDR3aa: CASSQGDRVRGEQYF
v_gene: TRBV24-1; CDR3aa: CATSAGGGEQYF
v_gene: TRBV20-1; CDR3aa: CSANDRGWDEQYF
v_gene: TRBV25-1; CDR3aa: CANSEFTGGGYNEQYF
v_gene: TRBV7-2; CDR3aa: CASSLAKSSTQYF
v_gene: TRBV7-9; CDR3aa: CASSSLAGGNSYEQYF
v_gene: TRBV25-1; CDR3aa: CASSAAGSIQYF
v_gene: TRBV6-1; CDR3aa: CASSEDRVNGKLFF
v_gene: TRBV20-1; CDR3aa: CSASAPSNQPQHF
v_gene: TRBV27; CDR3aa: CASSLSFAGLRAGGSYEQYF
v_gene: TRBV5-1; CDR3aa: CASSLAGTTSNYGYTF
v_gene: TRBV18; CDR3aa: CASSARTAEKLFF
v_gene: TRBV7-9; CDR3aa: CASSFLRGRNREQYF
v_gene: TRBV12-3/TRBV12-4; CDR3aa: CASSSRPTGSSNEQYF